This T cell receptor (beta chain) was identified in a study of molecular identifiers for immune sequencing clone quantification. Across the whole study: Four of five RNA aliquots from approximately 20,000 or 100,000 naive CD8 T cells were sequenced.

Overall study findings and caveats: The share of molecules held by clones above 20 RNA copies was over 98% in effector cells and under 1% in naive cells. Sharing of a barcode by identical TCR molecules could cause highly expanded clone sizes to be underestimated.

MiXCR, run by TCRdb on the PCR reads, gives a single entry per CDR3 protein. The sample holds around 300,000 distinct CDR3 sequences, 24% seen once. This clonotype appeared a few times. Its antigen remains unidentified. The V end was cut by 2 bases, the J end by 5 bases, with 7 bases between. Germline lookup yields CDR1 MGHDK and CDR2 SYGVNS. The CDR3 contains 13 residues. The source material was naive CD8+ T cells from blood, with Jurkat cell RNA spiked in. Subset in this sample: FACS-sorted CD8+CD4-CCR7+CD45RA+ naive T cells. This receptor was identified in a human donor in good health. Some libraries in this study had Jurkat cell RNA spiked in. The chain joins TRBV25-1 to TRBJ2-1; D is ambiguous. DNA for the CDR3: TGTGCCAGCAGTGAAAACATTCACAATGAGCAGTTCTTC. It codes for CASSENIHNEQFF.